Given below is one T cell receptor beta chain in context. TCRdb's copy holds only in-frame clones and misses some; the assay was immunoSEQ multiplex PCR. The repertoire holds some 150,000 clones, with under 90% as singletons. This entry comes from a study of blood T cell repertoires in COVID-19. This TCR derives from a woman under 30 who had been exposed to COVID-19. Sequencing used PBMCs or T cells enriched from blood (not recorded which).

The CDR3 here is CASSDRDQPQHF. The CDR3 DNA sequence: TGTGCCAGCAGCGACAGGGATCAGCCCCAGCATTTT. The chain has TRBV6-5 and TRBJ1-5; TRBD1 agrees at 7 bases. The CDR3 is made up of 12 amino acids. With 6 bases clipped from V and 5 bases from J, the junction kept 1 base outside the gene matches. The germline gives CDR1 MNHEY, CDR2 SVGAGI.